This T cell receptor beta chain came from a study of cytomegalovirus exposure and HLA in healthy donors. Whole-study context: In an earlier analysis, around 100 million unique TCR beta sequences were found from some 170 million T cells. General observations from the study: Beyond CMV serostatus, there was no information to go on about immune exposure. Both high specificity and high sensitivity reportedly marked the classifier's diagnosis of cytomegalovirus status. Some highly shared sequence variants likely arose as a pipeline artifact.

The CDR3 consists of 15 residues. Germline CDR1 is MDHEN and CDR2 is SYDVKM. With 5 bases removed from V and 0 bases from J, the gap between germline ends came to 11 bases. About this clone: Its antigen remains unknown.

A multiplex PCR was run with 60 Vbeta primers and 13 Jbeta primers. Assay: immunoSEQ multiplex PCR; the TCRdb copy retains only in-frame clones and omits some. This table has around 180,000 clones, 85% appearing once. This clonotype was sampled from a boy younger than 10 in good health and CMV-seronegative. What was sequenced was PBMCs. This sequence joins TRBV28 and TRBJ1-5; D uncertain. CDR3 DNA: TGTGCCAGCAGTCGGGAAGAGCTTAGCAATCAGCCCCAGCATTTT. This translates into CASSREELSNQPQHF.